Shown below are 21 T cell receptor beta chains from a single sample sequenced in a study of blood T cell repertoires in COVID-19. Sequencing used immunoSEQ multiplex PCR; TCRdb keeps in-frame clones, though not all of them. The top ten hold roughly 0.83% of the sample, which has some 110,000 clones, over 80% seen once. Sequencing was done on a sample of peripheral blood. These receptor sequences come from a woman in her sixties or seventies with acute or convalescent COVID-19.

The genes are TRBV3-1 (or the pseudogene TRBV3-2) and TRBJ1-2, with TRBD1 as a possible D gene (5 bases). The ends were cut back, 0 bases at V and 7 bases at J, with 12 bases in the middle. CDR1 and CDR2 (germline): LGHDT, YNNKEL (reference sequence). The CDR3 extends over 14 amino acids. The CDR3 DNA is TGTGCCAGCAGCCAAGATCGCGGGACCGGTGGCTACACCTTC. Protein sequence: CASSQDRGTGGYTF.

The V gene is TRBV4-1, the J gene TRBJ2-3; 9 bases line up with TRBD2. Germline CDR1 and CDR2: MGHRA and YSYEKL. This CDR3 spans 15 amino acids. The junction had 7 bases not matched to a gene; V was cut back by 4 bases and J by 5 bases. The CDR3 loop reads CASSRAGGLVDTQYF. In nucleotides, the CDR3 is TGCGCCAGCAGCCGGGCGGGGGGGCTGGTAGATACGCAGTATTTT.

The gene calls are TRBV9 and TRBJ2-5, with D maybe TRBD2 (6 bases). The CDR3 is 15 amino acids. V lost 3 bases to trimming and J lost 4 bases, with 16 bases between them. CDR1 SGDLS and CDR2 YYNGEE come from the germline V gene. CDR3 bases: TGTGCCAGCAGCGGTCTAGGAAGGGGAGGAGAGACCCAGTACTTC. Translation: CASSGLGRGGETQYF. The entire variable domain, with the rest obtained from reference TRBV9 and TRBJ2-5, is as follows: DSGVTQTPKHLITATGQRVTLRCSPRSGDLSVYWYQQSLDQGLQFLIQYYNGEERAKGNILERFSAQQFPDLHSELNLSSLELGDSALYFCASSGLGRGGETQYFGPGTRLLVL.

The genes are TRBV6-5 and TRBJ1-2; D remains ambiguous. The CDR3 covers 14 residues. Trimming pared 7 bases from V and 8 bases from J, leaving 20 bases between. Germline V gives CDR1 MNHEY, CDR2 SVGAGI. CDR3 residues: CASTEIGPSGGYTF. Here the CDR3 DNA reads TGTGCCAGCACCGAGATTGGACCCTCGGGGGGCTACACCTTC.

The chain employs TRBV5-4 and TRBJ1-2, with D possibly being TRBD1 (5 bases). The CDR3 has 13 amino acids. Per the germline V gene, CDR1 is SGHNT and CDR2 is YYREEE (reference sequence). Trimming pared 4 bases from V and 8 bases from J, leaving 15 bases between. The CDR3 nucleotides are TGTGCCAGCAGCCCCGTCAGCGGGGGAGGCTACACCTTC. Its protein product is CASSPVSGGGYTF. Full variable domain (rest looked up from reference TRBV5-4 and TRBJ1-2): ETGVTQSPTHLIKTRGQQVTLRCSSQSGHNTVSWYQQALGQGPQFIFQYYREEENGRGNFPPRFSGLQFPNYSSELNVNALELDDSALYLCASSPVSGGGYTFGSGTRLTVV.

The chain links TRBV6-5 to TRBJ1-2; D is undetermined. The germline V gene has CDR1 MNHEY and CDR2 SVGAGI. V was shortened by 5 bases and J by 4 bases, with 11 bases between the two germline ends. The CDR3 spans 13 residues. Here the CDR3 DNA reads TGTGCCAGCAGTCTAGGGAGGGTCTATGGCTACACCTTC. Its protein is CASSLGRVYGYTF.

V and J are TRBV5-1 and TRBJ1-4; the D gene is possibly TRBD1 (5 bases). CDR1 is SGHRS, CDR2 YFSETQ, per germline. Trimming stripped 5 bases from V and 6 bases from J, with 17 bases between. The CDR3 covers 15 residues. The CDR3 bases are TGCGCCAGCAGACTGGTGGGCAGGGTGGATGAAAAACTGTTTTTT. Translating it yields CASRLVGRVDEKLFF.

This clone was recorded only once. The chain combines TRBV28 with TRBJ1-2; TRBD1 matches at 12 bases. Germline V gene lookup returns CDR1 MDHEN and CDR2 SYDVKM. With 4 bases clipped from V and 8 bases from J, the junction kept 8 bases outside the gene matches. This CDR3 spans 15 amino acids. The CDR3 DNA reads as TGTGCCAGCAGTTACCCGGGACAGGGGGCAGGGGGCTACACCTTC. As protein: CASSYPGQGAGGYTF.

The J gene is TRBJ2-2, the V gene TRBV5-6; 8 nucleotides align to TRBD2. This CDR3 is built from 16 residues. The ends lost 2 bases at V and 3 bases at J; junction bases unmatched: 6. Germline V gene lookup returns CDR1 SGHDT and CDR2 YYEEEE. The CDR3, as DNA: TGTGCCAGCAGCTTACGGCGGGGGGTAGACACCGGGGAGCTGTTTTTT. This sequence encodes CASSLRRGVDTGELFF.

The chain couples TRBV29-1 to TRBJ2-3, with no clear D. There are 12 residues in the CDR3. The germline gives CDR1 SQVTM, CDR2 ANQGSEA. V lost 4 bases and J 5 bases, leaving 10 bases between the germline ends. The CDR3 protein is CSVAIQVDTQYF. For the CDR3, the DNA is TGCAGCGTTGCGATTCAGGTAGATACGCAGTATTTT.

The chain recombines TRBV14 with TRBJ2-2; D ambiguous. Trimming stripped 1 base from V and 7 bases from J, with 7 bases between. The CDR3 is 13 residues long. Per the germline V gene, CDR1 is SGHDN and CDR2 is FVKESK. The CDR3 is CASSQVRNGELFF. The CDR3 nucleotides read TGTGCCAGCAGCCAAGTGCGAAACGGGGAGCTGTTTTTT.

The chain couples TRBV4-1 to TRBJ2-1, with 8 bases that match TRBD2. V dropped 1 base and J dropped 0; count of bases not matched to a gene: 11. From germline, CDR1 is MGHRA and CDR2 YSYEKL. This CDR3 has 19 residues. The CDR3 sequence: CASSQVPGGPFHSYNEQFF. The DNA for the CDR3 is TGCGCCAGCAGCCAAGTCCCGGGGGGGCCTTTCCACTCCTACAATGAGCAGTTCTTC.

This chain joins TRBV5-1 and TRBJ1-2; D is possibly TRBD1 (5 bases). Germline lookup yields CDR1 SGHRS and CDR2 YFSETQ. V shed 4 bases and J shed 5 bases, with 15 bases lying between them. The CDR3 totals 14 residues. The CDR3 DNA follows: TGCGCCAGCAGCCCCCAGGGTAATGGGTATGGCTACACCTTC. Amino acid sequence: CASSPQGNGYGYTF.

The table lists this clone with a count of one. The rearrangement joins TRBV28 to TRBJ1-5; perhaps TRBD1 as D (6 bases). The V end lost 6 bases, the J end lost 6 bases, and 12 bases lay between the germline ends. The CDR3 is 13 amino acids. Per germline, CDR1 MDHEN and CDR2 SYDVKM. The CDR3 protein is CASRDAGAQPQHF. The CDR3 bases are TGTGCCAGCAGGGACGCAGGGGCTCAGCCCCAGCATTTT.

The chain employs TRBV7-2 and TRBJ2-1, with D possibly TRBD2 on 5 matching bases. V was clipped by 3 bases and J by 9 bases, with 12 bases between them. Germline V gene lookup returns CDR1 SGHTA and CDR2 FQGNSA. CDR3 size: 13 residues. CDR3: CASSFSPGIEQFF. As DNA, the CDR3 is TGTGCCAGCAGCTTTTCCCCGGGAATTGAGCAGTTCTTC.

V is TRBV7-9 and J is TRBJ2-3; 7 bases are a match to TRBD2. The J segment lost 2 bases and the V segment lost 3 bases, leaving 8 bases of the junction unmatched. The CDR3 totals 16 residues. CDR1 SEHNR and CDR2 FQNEAQ come from the germline V gene (reference sequence). CDR3 nucleotide sequence: TGTGCCAGCAGCTTGTCTGGAGGGAGGGTCACAGATACGCAGTATTTT. Its protein product is CASSLSGGRVTDTQYF.

This chain connects TRBV13 to TRBJ1-5, with D hard to call. Germline assignment: CDR1 PRHDT and CDR2 FYEKMQ (reference sequence). V was trimmed by 3 bases and J by 3 bases, leaving 15 bases between them. The length of the CDR3 is 16 residues. CDR3 DNA sequence: TGTGCCAGCAGCTTCGCAGGCGCTAACCTCAATCAGCCCCAGCATTTT. Its translation is CASSFAGANLNQPQHF.

This clone was observed a single time. CDR3 nucleotides: TGTGCCAGCAGTAAAGGTCTAGCGGGAGGCGGCTACGAGCAGTACTTC. Translation gives CASSKGLAGGGYEQYF. The gene calls are TRBV2 and TRBJ2-7; 11 bases map to TRBD2. The germline V gene has CDR1 SNHLY and CDR2 FYNNEI. V lost 5 bases, J lost 3 bases, and 9 bases stayed unmatched. The CDR3 has 16 residues.

This chain joins TRBV12-3 or TRBV12-4 and TRBJ1-1; 10 bases match TRBD1. With V trimmed by 6 bases and J by 12 bases, 7 bases remained unmatched. This CDR3 contains 12 residues. The CDR3 reads CASSRTGGWPFF. CDR3 in DNA: TGTGCCAGCAGCCGGACAGGGGGTTGGCCTTTCTTT.

The chain is built from TRBV5-1 and TRBJ2-1, with D unclear. Germline V lookup: CDR1 SGHRS, CDR2 YFSETQ. V lost 0 bases and J 11 bases, leaving 12 bases between the germline ends. This CDR3 is built from 13 residues. CDR3 nucleotides: TGCGCCAGCAGCTTGGGAGCGCCCACCCAGCAGTTCTTC. Its translation: CASSLGAPTQQFF.

Only one count was recorded for this clone. This chain connects TRBV19 to TRBJ2-3, with 7 bases fitting TRBD2. The CDR3 sequence is 16 residues long. From germline, CDR1 is LNHDA and CDR2 SQIVND (reference sequence). The J segment lost 3 bases and the V segment lost 5 bases, leaving 11 bases of the junction unmatched. CDR3: CASSPQRDASTDTQYF. Written as DNA, the CDR3 is TGTGCCAGTAGTCCCCAGCGGGACGCCTCAACAGATACGCAGTATTTT. Based on the CDR3 plus reference TRBV19 and TRBJ2-3, the full variable domain is DGGITQSPKYLFRKEGQNVTLSCEQNLNHDAMYWYRQDPGQGLRLIYYSQIVNDFQKGDIAEGYSVSREKKESFPLTVTSAQKNPTAFYLCASSPQRDASTDTQYFGPGTRLTVL.